Listed below are T cell receptor beta chains from one sample, sequenced in a study of T cell responses to AZD1222 COVID-19 vaccine. Libraries were prepared by immunoSEQ multiplex PCR; TCRdb keeps only in-frame clonotypes and omits some of them. The sample includes some 140,000 clones, approximately 92% of them seen just once. The material was peripheral blood, obtained 28 days after the second AZD1222 dose. Receptors were obtained from an adult who received the AZD1222 COVID-19 vaccine. The CDR3 runs from the conserved cysteine through the conserved F or W. The D gene is left open where the match is weak. Size values are once, few and many counts, or a class for expanded clones, and some rows have none.

V gene	clone size	D gene	J gene	CDR3 protein	CDR3 DNA
TRBV3-1/TRBV3-2	.	TRBD2	TRBJ2-7	CASSQAAAGGHEQYF	TGTGCCAGCAGCCAAGCCGCAGCGGGGGGACACGAGCAGTACTTC
TRBV7-9	.	TRBD1	TRBJ2-7	CASSPRQGYEQYF	TGTGCCAGCAGCCCTCGACAGGGATACGAGCAGTACTTC
TRBV7-9	.	.	TRBJ1-1	CASSLGALTNTEAFF	TGTGCCAGCAGCTTAGGAGCTCTTACGAACACTGAAGCTTTCTTT
TRBV19	.	.	TRBJ2-5	CASGSGRRSQETQYF	TGTGCCAGTGGTTCGGGCAGAAGATCCCAAGAGACCCAGTACTTC
TRBV1	.	.	TRBJ1-2	CTSSSTRGGINYGYTF	TGCACCAGCAGCTCAACCAGAGGGGGGATTAACTATGGCTACACCTTC
TRBV18	.	.	TRBJ1-1	CASTKVRDTEAFF	TGTGCCAGCACAAAGGTCAGAGACACTGAAGCTTTCTTT
TRBV6-6	.	.	TRBJ2-2	CASSYGLNTGELFF	TGTGCCAGCAGTTACGGTCTAAACACCGGGGAGCTGTTTTTT
TRBV7-9	.	.	TRBJ2-1	CASSFQGNEQFF	TGTGCCAGCAGCTTCCAGGGCAATGAGCAGTTCTTC
TRBV6-1	.	TRBD1	TRBJ2-7	CASSGGAFGTGEIYEQYF	TGTGCCAGCAGTGGGGGGGCTTTCGGGACAGGGGAAATCTACGAGCAGTACTTC
TRBV21-1	.	.	TRBJ2-5	CASNLRTGEQETQYF	TGTGCCAGCAACTTACGGACAGGGGAGCAAGAGACCCAGTACTTC
TRBV11-3	.	.	TRBJ1-1	CASSITTRDTEAFF	TGTGCCAGCAGCATCACCACGAGGGACACTGAAGCTTTCTTT
TRBV28	.	.	TRBJ1-1	CASSSPSGVDTEAFF	TGTGCCAGCAGTTCCCCCTCGGGGGTGGACACTGAAGCTTTCTTT
TRBV7-9	.	.	TRBJ2-5	CASSLAAGVLETQYF	TGTGCCAGCAGCTTAGCGGCAGGGGTGTTGGAGACCCAGTACTTC
TRBV4-1	.	.	TRBJ1-3	CASSQDSRSTGPPIKNTIYF	TGCGCCAGCAGCCAAGATAGTCGTTCCACAGGACCTCCAATTAAAAACACCATATATTTT
TRBV7-8	.	.	TRBJ1-2	CASSLAHGGVDGYTF	TGTGCCAGCAGCTTAGCGCATGGGGGGGTGGATGGCTACACCTTC
TRBV5-1	.	.	TRBJ2-3	CASSLGSRDTQYF	TGCGCCAGCAGCTTGGGAAGTAGAGATACGCAGTATTTT
TRBV20-1	.	.	TRBJ2-2	CSASGDLQADHTGELFF	TGCAGTGCCAGTGGGGACTTACAAGCTGACCACACCGGGGAGCTGTTTTTT
TRBV6-1	.	TRBD2	TRBJ2-3	CASSEPGLHGTDTQYF	TGTGCCAGCAGTGAACCGGGACTACACGGCACAGATACGCAGTATTTT
TRBV4-2	.	.	TRBJ2-1	CASSQEDSLSSYNEQFF	TGTGCCAGCAGCCAAGAGGACAGCCTAAGCTCCTACAATGAGCAGTTCTTC
TRBV28	once	TRBD1	TRBJ1-2	CASSLGQGVGGYTF	TGTGCCAGCAGTCTTGGACAGGGGGTCGGGGGCTACACCTTC
TRBV18	.	TRBD1	TRBJ1-3	CASSLGQGAGNTIYF	TGTGCCAGCTCACTCGGACAGGGGGCTGGAAACACCATATATTTT
TRBV6-5	.	.	TRBJ1-4	CASSYGATNEKLFF	TGTGCCAGCAGTTACGGCGCAACTAATGAAAAACTGTTTTTT
TRBV3-1/TRBV3-2	.	.	TRBJ1-3	CASSQDPDFGNTIYF	TGTGCCAGCAGCCAAGATCCAGATTTCGGAAACACCATATATTTT
TRBV6-2/TRBV6-3	.	TRBD2	TRBJ2-3	CASSYSGGTSTDTQYF	TGTGCCAGCAGTTATAGCGGGGGGACTTCCACAGATACGCAGTATTTT
TRBV5-1	.	.	TRBJ1-2	CASSLGGTSGGYTF	TGCGCCAGCAGCTTGGGCGGGACTTCTGGGGGCTACACCTTC
TRBV7-8	.	.	TRBJ2-7	CASSLAGGDYEQYF	TGTGCCAGCAGCTTAGCGGGGGGCGACTACGAGCAGTACTTC
TRBV6-5	.	TRBD1	TRBJ2-1	CASSYRDRSFNEQFF	TGTGCCAGCAGTTACCGGGACAGGAGCTTCAATGAGCAGTTCTTC
TRBV28	.	.	TRBJ2-4	CASSFRGVPYF	TGTGCCAGCAGTTTTAGGGGGGTTCCGTACTTC
TRBV2	.	.	TRBJ1-2	CASSRGDYGYTF	TGTGCCAGCAGTAGGGGTGACTATGGCTACACCTTC